The T cell receptor (beta chain) described here comes from a study of PD-L1 blockade in urothelial cancer. On the study more broadly: Patients' atezolizumab regimen, 1,200 mg intravenously every 3 weeks, began in 2014. Most patients, twenty-five of 29, were males with bladder-origin cancer. At 3 weeks after treatment start (second dose) and again at 6 weeks, blood was analyzed. Findings and caveats of the study: Pretreatment clonality of the blood TCR repertoire below the median was predictive of superior survival.

There are 16 residues in the CDR3. Trimming cost V 2 bases and J 3 bases, with 14 bases left between them. The germline V gene encodes CDR1 MDHEN and CDR2 SYDVKM. Here immunoSEQ multiplex PCR was the method, and the copy in TCRdb shows in-frame clones only, minus some. The sample records 30,000 or so clones, 75% to 90% being singletons. A word on this clone: Its matching antigen is unknown.

The V and J genes are TRBV28 and TRBJ2-1; D may be TRBD1 (6 bases). The TCR comes from a man aged 50-59 years with urothelial cancer. The sample consisted of PBMCs, taken around atezolizumab (anti-PD-L1) treatment. CDR3 DNA: TGTGCCAGCAGTTTAGGCGGCACAGGGAGCTACAATGAGCAGTTCTTC. Its protein is CASSLGGTGSYNEQFF. Drawing the rest from reference TRBV28 and TRBJ2-1, the complete variable domain is DVKVTQSSRYLVKRTGEKVFLECVQDMDHENMFWYRQDPGLGLRLIYFSYDVKMKEKGDIPEGYSVSREKKERFSLILESASTNQTSMYLCASSLGGTGSYNEQFFGPGTRLTVL.